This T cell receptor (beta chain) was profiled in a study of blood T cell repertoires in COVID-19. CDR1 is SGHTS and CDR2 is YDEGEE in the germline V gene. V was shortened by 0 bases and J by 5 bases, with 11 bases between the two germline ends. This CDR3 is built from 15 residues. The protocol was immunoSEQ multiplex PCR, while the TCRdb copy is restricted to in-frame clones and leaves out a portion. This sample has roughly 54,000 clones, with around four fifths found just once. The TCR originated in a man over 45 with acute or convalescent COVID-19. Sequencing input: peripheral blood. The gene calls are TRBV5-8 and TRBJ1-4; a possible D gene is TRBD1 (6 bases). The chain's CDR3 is CASSLVGRGNEKLFF. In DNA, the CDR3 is TGTGCCAGCAGCTTGGTCGGCAGGGGAAATGAAAAACTGTTTTTT.